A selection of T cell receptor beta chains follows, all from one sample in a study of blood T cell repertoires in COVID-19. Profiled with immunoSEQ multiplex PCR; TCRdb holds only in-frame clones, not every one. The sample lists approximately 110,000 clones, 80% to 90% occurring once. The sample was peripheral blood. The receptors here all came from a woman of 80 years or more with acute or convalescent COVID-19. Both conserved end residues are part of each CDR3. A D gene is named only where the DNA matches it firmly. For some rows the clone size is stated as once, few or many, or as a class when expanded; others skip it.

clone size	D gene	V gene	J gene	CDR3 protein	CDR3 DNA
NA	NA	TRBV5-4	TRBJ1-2	CASSRPGGLTGGYTF	TGTGCCAGCAGCCGGCCCGGGGGGCTGACGGGGGGCTACACCTTC
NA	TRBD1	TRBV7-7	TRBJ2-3	CASSLGDRRADTQYF	TGTGCCAGCAGCTTAGGGGACAGGCGGGCAGATACGCAGTATTTT
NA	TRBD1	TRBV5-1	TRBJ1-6	CASSLAPGGAYNSPLHF	TGCGCCAGCAGCTTGGCCCCAGGGGGCGCCTATAATTCACCCCTCCACTTT
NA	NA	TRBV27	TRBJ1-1	CASSFIDRKTEAFF	TGTGCCAGCAGCTTCATAGACAGGAAAACTGAAGCTTTTTTT
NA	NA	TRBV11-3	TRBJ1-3	CASSLGTASGNTIYF	TGTGCCAGCAGCTTAGGGACAGCCTCTGGAAACACCATATATTTT
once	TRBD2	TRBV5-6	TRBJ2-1	CASSLAGGLVEQFF	TGTGCCAGCAGCTTAGCGGGGGGGCTAGTTGAGCAGTTCTTC
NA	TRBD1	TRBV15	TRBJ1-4	CATSRVSVPGQSTNEKLFF	TGTGCCACCAGCAGAGTCAGCGTCCCGGGACAGTCAACTAATGAAAAACTGTTTTTT
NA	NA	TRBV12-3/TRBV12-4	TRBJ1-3	CASSLGGSDTIYF	TGTGCCAGCAGTTTAGGGGGCTCTGACACCATATATTTT
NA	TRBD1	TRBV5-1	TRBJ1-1	CASRTNRGMMNTEAFF	TGCGCCAGCAGGACCAACAGGGGTATGATGAACACTGAAGCTTTCTTT
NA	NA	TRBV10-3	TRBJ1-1	CAISESVRTEAFF	TGTGCCATCAGTGAGAGTGTCAGAACTGAAGCTTTCTTT
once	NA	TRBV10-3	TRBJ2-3	CAIRRTLNTDTQYF	TGTGCCATCAGGAGGACACTGAACACAGATACGCAGTATTTT
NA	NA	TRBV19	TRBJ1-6	CASSMYAGNNSPLHF	TGTGCCAGTAGTATGTACGCAGGGAATAATTCACCCCTCCACTTT
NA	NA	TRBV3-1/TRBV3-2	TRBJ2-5	CASSQDPLRAVLEETQYF	TGTGCCAGCAGCCAAGATCCACTCAGGGCCGTGCTAGAAGAGACCCAGTACTTC
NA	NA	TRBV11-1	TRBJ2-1	CASRDRNYNEQFF	TGTGCCAGCAGGGACAGAAATTACAATGAGCAGTTCTTC
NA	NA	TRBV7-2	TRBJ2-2	CASSAGIGGGFLELFF	TGTGCCAGCAGCGCCGGTATTGGCGGCGGATTTTTGGAGCTGTTTTTT
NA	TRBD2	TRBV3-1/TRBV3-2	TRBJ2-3	CASSRTSGGLTDTQYF	TGTGCCAGCAGCCGGACTAGCGGGGGCCTCACAGATACGCAGTATTTT
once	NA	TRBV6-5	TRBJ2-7	CASSLDRLSYEQYF	TGTGCCAGCAGCCTCGACCGACTATCCTACGAGCAGTACTTC
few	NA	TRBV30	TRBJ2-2	CAWSRMRLTGELFF	TGTGCCTGGAGTCGCATGAGGTTAACCGGGGAGCTGTTTTTT
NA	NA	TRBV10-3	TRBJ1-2	CAITQAAGSTGYTF	TGTGCCATCACTCAGGCGGCAGGGTCGACTGGCTACACCTTC
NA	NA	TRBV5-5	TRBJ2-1	CASLDSYEQFF	TGTGCCAGCTTAGACTCGTATGAGCAGTTCTTC
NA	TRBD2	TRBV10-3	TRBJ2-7	CAISESSSGGTYEQYF	TGTGCCATCAGTGAGTCAAGTAGCGGGGGGACCTACGAGCAGTACTTC
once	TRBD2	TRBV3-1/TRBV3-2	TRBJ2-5	CASSSWGSGGRETQYF	TGTGCCAGCAGCAGTTGGGGCAGCGGGGGTCGAGAGACCCAGTACTTC
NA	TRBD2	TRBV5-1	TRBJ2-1	CACSSGGYNEQFF	TGCGCCTGCAGTAGCGGGGGGTACAATGAGCAGTTCTTC
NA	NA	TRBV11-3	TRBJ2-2	CASSFGEGVNTGELFF	TGTGCCAGCAGCTTCGGAGAGGGTGTGAACACCGGGGAGCTGTTTTTT
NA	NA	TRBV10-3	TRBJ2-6	CAINGAGANVLTF	TGTGCCATCAATGGGGCCGGGGCCAACGTCCTGACTTTC
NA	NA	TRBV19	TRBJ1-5	CASTPSGGWGNQPQHF	TGTGCCAGTACCCCATCGGGGGGTTGGGGCAATCAGCCCCAGCATTTT
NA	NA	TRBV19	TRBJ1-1	CASSISGGLRAEAFF	TGTGCCAGTAGTATTAGTGGGGGCCTACGGGCTGAAGCTTTCTTT
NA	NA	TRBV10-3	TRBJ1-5	CAISTGYSNQPQHF	TGTGCCATCAGTACAGGATATAGCAATCAGCCCCAGCATTTT
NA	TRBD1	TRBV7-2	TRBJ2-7	CASSHRDRGPYEQYF	TGTGCCAGCAGCCACCGGGACAGGGGTCCCTACGAGCAGTACTTC
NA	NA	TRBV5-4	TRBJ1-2	CASSLPLPGNYGYTF	TGTGCCAGCAGCTTACCCCTGCCAGGGAACTATGGCTACACCTTC
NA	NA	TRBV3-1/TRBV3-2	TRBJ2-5	CASSHGGVYQETQYF	TGTGCCAGCAGCCACGGCGGGGTTTACCAAGAGACCCAGTACTTC
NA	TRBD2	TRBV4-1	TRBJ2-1	CASSQASGPGRYNEQFF	TGCGCCAGCAGCCAGGCTAGCGGACCGGGGAGGTACAATGAGCAGTTCTTC
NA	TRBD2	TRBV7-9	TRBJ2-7	CASSPGRAVGDEQYF	TGTGCCAGCAGCCCTGGGAGGGCAGTCGGGGACGAGCAGTACTTC
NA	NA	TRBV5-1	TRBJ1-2	CASSLGQGTSTVHYGYTF	TGCGCCAGCAGCTTAGGGCAGGGGACCTCCACAGTCCACTATGGCTACACCTTC
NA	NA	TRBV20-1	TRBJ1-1	CSASRGNMNTEAFF	TGCAGTGCTAGTCGCGGAAACATGAACACTGAAGCTTTCTTT
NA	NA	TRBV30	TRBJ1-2	CAWREGGYTF	TGTGCCTGGAGGGAGGGGGGCTACACCTTC
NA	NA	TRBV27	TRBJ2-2	CASSLGGDSGELFF	TGTGCCAGCAGTTTGGGCGGGGACTCCGGGGAGCTGTTTTTT